This is a list of T cell receptor beta chains from one sample in a study of T cell repertoires in cytomegalovirus infection. From the reads, TCRdb called clonotypes with MiXCR, one entry per CDR3 protein. Among around 710,000 distinct CDR3 sequences, 25% to 35% were seen once, and the ten largest hold under 15%. Antigens for these TCRs are unknown. Source: cultured CD8+ T cells from PBMCs, taken from culture after CMV antigen stimulation. The receptors here all came from a human donor in good health (CMV status not recorded). Some clones in this sample may be carry-over from other donors' samples. CDR3s include the opening cysteine and the closing phenylalanine or tryptophan. Clone size, where shown, is once, few, many, or a class for clones that have expanded.

v_call,clone_size,cdr3_aa
TRBV20-1,NA,CSAPPPPELAVNTGELFF
TRBV12-3/TRBV12-4,few,CASSPGKAGGRPKQETQYF
TRBV6-5,NA,CASSYTETGPTQYF
TRBV20-1,NA,CSARLAGGPEQFF
TRBV15,NA,CATSSPQGTEAFF
TRBV11-1,NA,CASGTGQSLPSTDTQYF
TRBV27,NA,CASSLFDTQYF
TRBV7-8,many,CASSPLNSGDDEQFF
TRBV11-2,few,CASSPEGPTVTGELFF
TRBV5-1,few,CASSHRDPDTQYF
TRBV18,NA,CASSPGTGPRSNQPQHF
TRBV7-6,few,CASSFGEGRKTQYF
TRBV7-9,few,CASSAPSGYGYTF
TRBV5-1,NA,CASSPGLADGLYNEQFF
TRBV6-1,few,CASSGAGTGGPDTQYF
TRBV6-5,NA,CASSYTSGGPTGELFF
TRBV6-1,NA,CASSEDRGSSYNEQFF
TRBV10-3,NA,CAISESLISSYNEQFF
TRBV7-4,NA,CASSLDGAVLAKNIQYF
TRBV7-6,NA,CASSPRGEGGTEAFF
TRBV5-1,NA,CASSFEEFSYEQYF
TRBV7-9,once,CASSLIQDSSGNTIYF
TRBV4-1,few,CASSQALGQGVGGYTF
TRBV2,few,CASIQASYEQYF
TRBV20-1,NA,CSARWAENTEAFF
TRBV7-6,many,CASSSGTSGGSSFTDTQYF
TRBV6-5,many,CASSKDRKFPTGELFF
TRBV4-1,NA,CASSRGTVPEAFF
TRBV6-2/TRBV6-3,few,CASSPTDSYSGNTIYF
TRBV13,NA,CASSSSDRVAEAFF
TRBV7-6,few,CASSLVSGKLFF
TRBV5-1,NA,CASSSDATDTQYF
TRBV6-2/TRBV6-3,NA,CASSYSSVGDAEAFF
TRBV7-8,NA,CASSLDRGGNEQYF
TRBV19,NA,CASSKIRKLNTEAFF
TRBV6-5,few,CASSEGAVAYNSPLHF
TRBV15,few,CATSRDQGGSAGYTF
TRBV9,NA,CASSVWDHSYNEQFF
TRBV12-3/TRBV12-4,few,CASSGTWDSTYEQYF
TRBV7-6,few,CASSLEAGGQGALEQYF
TRBV6-8,NA,CASNGQGEQPQHF
TRBV7-6,few,CASSGGVSSYEQYF
TRBV27,NA,CASSLDSVSYNEQFF
TRBV27,few,CASSSGDGRYYGYTF
TRBV4-1,few,CASSPGVARYNEQFF
TRBV12-3/TRBV12-4,few,CASVGSTNEKLFF
TRBV6-8,NA,CASSWSKSSYNSPLHF
TRBV2,NA,CASSEWSGRDTGELFF
TRBV27,NA,CASSPNQGFGYGYTF
TRBV25-1,many,CASIDSYNEQFF